These 10 T cell receptor beta chains share one sample of origin, sequenced in a study of blood T cell repertoires in COVID-19 (dated by TCRdb to 2020 to 2022). Library preparation was by the immunoSEQ multiplex PCR assay. Entries here come from immuneACCESS through TCRdb and include only in-frame sequences with V and J called. Some clones fail to appear in such tables; in the studies checked, an unresolved V gene covers under half of the shortfall, and the cause of the remainder is unknown. The sample table holds approximately 180,000 clones, of which roughly 87% were seen once. The top ten clonotypes cover 0.95% to 1.5% of the sample. Sequences were obtained from PBMCs or T cells enriched from blood (not recorded which). These receptors originate from a human donor with acute COVID-19. The donor label of this sample is uncertain.

The rearrangement uses TRBV5-1 and TRBJ2-4, with TRBD1 identical over 7 bases. The junction had 4 bases not matched to a gene; V was cut back by 2 bases and J by 5 bases. This CDR3 spans 14 amino acids. Germline V gene lookup returns CDR1 SGHRS and CDR2 YFSETQ. The CDR3 is CASSLSGTENIQYF. The CDR3 DNA sequence: TGCGCCAGCAGCTTATCCGGGACAGAAAACATTCAGTACTTC.

The chain carries TRBV6-5 and TRBJ2-2, with TRBD2 identical over 11 bases. V shed 8 bases, J shed 6 bases, and the junction held 5 bases outside the gene matches. The CDR3 extends over 14 amino acids. Germline V gene sequence: CDR1 MNHEY, CDR2 SVGAGI. CDR3 DNA: TGTGCCAGCTCTAGCGGGGGGTTTCCCGGGGAGCTGTTTTTT. Protein: CASSSGGFPGELFF.

V usage is TRBV28 and J usage is TRBJ1-6; TRBD1 matches at 8 bases. The V gene's germline CDR1 is MDHEN and CDR2 SYDVKM. This CDR3 region has 17 residues. Losses at the gene ends were 5 bases for V and 14 bases for J; bases not matched to a gene: 20. CDR3 amino acids: CASSLEGAGTGLGTLHF. CDR3 nucleotides: TGTGCCAGCAGTCTTGAGGGAGCCGGGACAGGCCTTGGAACCCTCCACTTT.

This clone appeared once. The chain recombines TRBV5-1 with TRBJ2-3; 12 bases align to TRBD2. This CDR3 spans 17 amino acids. Trimming cost V 0 bases and J 3 bases; bases outside gene matches: 5. The germline gives CDR1 SGHRS, CDR2 YFSETQ. The CDR3 protein is CASSLAASGGVTDTQYF. CDR3 coding DNA: TGCGCCAGCAGCTTGGCCGCTAGCGGGGGGGTAACAGATACGCAGTATTTT.

This sequence joins TRBV5-6 and TRBJ2-7; the match to TRBD2 covers 7 bases. CDR3 length: 15 residues. V lost 4 bases to trimming and J lost 3 bases; unmatched junction nucleotides: 10. Germline loops: CDR1 SGHDT, CDR2 YYEEEE. The CDR3 loop reads CASSPTAGDRYEQYF. CDR3 DNA sequence: TGTGCCAGCAGCCCGACGGCGGGGGATCGCTACGAGCAGTACTTC.

This clone was counted a single time. The chain uses TRBV14 and TRBJ2-4; no reliable D call. The CDR3 runs 16 residues. Germline loops: CDR1 SGHDN, CDR2 FVKESK. Trimming took off 4 bases at V and 0 bases at J, with 13 bases between the two ends. The CDR3, as DNA: TGTGCCAGCAGCCCCTTGCAACAGCTAGCCAAAAACATTCAGTACTTC. This gives the protein CASSPLQQLAKNIQYF.

The chain has TRBV4-3 and TRBJ2-7; 7 bases align to TRBD1. The V gene end was trimmed by 3 bases and the J gene end by 2 bases; junction bases not matched to a gene: 4. Germline V gene lookup returns CDR1 LGHNA and CDR2 YSLEER. CDR3 length: 14 amino acids. The CDR3 sequence: CASSQQGVTYEQYF. CDR3 in DNA: TGCGCCAGCAGCCAGCAGGGGGTTACCTACGAGCAGTACTTC.

The chain joins TRBV11-2 to TRBJ1-1; possibly TRBD1 for D (6 bases). The germline V and J ends were trimmed by 5 bases and 4 bases, with 20 bases remaining between them. The CDR3 has 16 amino acids. Germline V gene lookup returns CDR1 SGHAT and CDR2 FQNNGV. CDR3: CASSTPRGSPPTEAFF. CDR3 DNA: TGTGCCAGCAGCACCCCCAGGGGCTCACCCCCCACTGAAGCTTTCTTT.

The chain uses TRBV19 and TRBJ1-1; D might be TRBD1 (5 bases). The CDR3 is made up of 14 amino acids. CDR1 and CDR2 (germline): LNHDA, SQIVND (reference sequence). V gave up 5 bases and J gave up 3 bases, with 13 bases separating them. CDR3 coding DNA: TGTGCCAGTAGTTCGCAGGGATTCTACACTGAAGCTTTCTTT. This encodes CASSSQGFYTEAFF.

The rearrangement uses TRBV9 and TRBJ1-5; D is unresolved. The germline CDR1 and CDR2 sequences are SGDLS and YYNGEE. Trimming took 3 bases from V and 5 from J, leaving 9 bases between them. The CDR3 contains 13 residues. The DNA for the CDR3 is TGTGCCAGCAGCGCCTTCAGCGATCAGCCCCAGCATTTT. Amino acid sequence: CASSAFSDQPQHF.